The entry below gives a single T cell receptor beta chain sequence along with its context. Its antigen remains unknown. The source of the sample is a study of pediatric ulcerative colitis. Study conclusions and caveats: Substantially fewer templates came from a couple of patients' blood samples. Clonal expansions reduced rectal repertoire diversity in acute severe colitis.

The rectum was sampled with one to two pinch biopsies at colonoscopy. Germline CDR1 is SEHNR and CDR2 is FQNEAQ (reference sequence). The length of the CDR3 is 13 residues. Between the trimmed V and J ends, which lost 1 base and 10 bases, there was a span of 12 bases. Sequenced by immunoSEQ multiplex PCR; TCRdb stores in-frame clones only, minus some. This table holds 10,000 to 13,000 clones, roughly 80% found once. What was sequenced was gut tissue. This receptor was taken from a girl between 10 and 17 years old who was a control in a study of pediatric ulcerative colitis. The chain is built from TRBV7-9 and TRBJ2-3; no clear D gene. CDR3 amino acids: CASSLGLFNPQYF. In DNA, the CDR3 is TGTGCCAGCAGCTTAGGCCTATTCAACCCGCAGTATTTT. Filled out from reference TRBV7-9 and TRBJ2-3, the complete variable domain reads DTGVSQNPRHKITKRGQNVTFRCDPISEHNRLYWYRQTLGQGPEFLTYFQNEAQLEKSRLLSDRFSAERPKGSFSTLEIQRTEQGDSAMYLCASSLGLFNPQYFGPGTRLTVL.